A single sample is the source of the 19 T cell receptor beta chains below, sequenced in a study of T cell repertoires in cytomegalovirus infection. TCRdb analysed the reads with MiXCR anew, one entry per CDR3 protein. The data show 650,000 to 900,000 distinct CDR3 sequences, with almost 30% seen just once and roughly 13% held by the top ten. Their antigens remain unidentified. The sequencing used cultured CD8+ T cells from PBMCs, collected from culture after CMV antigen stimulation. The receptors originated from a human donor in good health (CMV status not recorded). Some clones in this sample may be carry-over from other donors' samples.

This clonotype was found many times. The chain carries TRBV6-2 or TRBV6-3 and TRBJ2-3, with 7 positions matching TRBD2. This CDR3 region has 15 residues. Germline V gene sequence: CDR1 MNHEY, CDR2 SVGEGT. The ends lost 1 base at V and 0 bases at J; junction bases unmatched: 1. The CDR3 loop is CASSYLAGSTDTQYF. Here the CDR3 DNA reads TGTGCCAGCAGTTACTTAGCGGGCAGCACAGATACGCAGTATTTT.

The CDR3 DNA reads as TGTGCCAGCAGTTACGAAGGGGTTAATGAAAAACTGTTTTTT. Translated, it gives CASSYEGVNEKLFF. V is TRBV6-5 and J is TRBJ1-4, with a tentative D call TRBD1 (5 bases). CDR3 length equals 14 residues. Per germline, CDR1 MNHEY and CDR2 SVGAGI. The germline V and J ends were trimmed by 2 bases and 4 bases, with 8 bases remaining between them.

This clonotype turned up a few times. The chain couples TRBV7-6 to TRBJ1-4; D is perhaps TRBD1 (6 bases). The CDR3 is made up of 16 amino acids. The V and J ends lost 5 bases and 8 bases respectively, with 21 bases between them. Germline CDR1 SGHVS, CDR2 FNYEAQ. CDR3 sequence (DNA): TGTGCCAGCAGCGGCCGGGGCCAGGGGACGGTCGAAAAACTGTTTTTT. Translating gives CASSGRGQGTVEKLFF.

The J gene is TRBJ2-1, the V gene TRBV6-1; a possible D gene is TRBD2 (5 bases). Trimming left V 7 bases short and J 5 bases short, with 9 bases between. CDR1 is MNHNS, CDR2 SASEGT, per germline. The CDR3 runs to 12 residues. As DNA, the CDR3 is TGTGCCAGCACTAGCATCCACAATGAGCAGTTCTTC. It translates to CASTSIHNEQFF.

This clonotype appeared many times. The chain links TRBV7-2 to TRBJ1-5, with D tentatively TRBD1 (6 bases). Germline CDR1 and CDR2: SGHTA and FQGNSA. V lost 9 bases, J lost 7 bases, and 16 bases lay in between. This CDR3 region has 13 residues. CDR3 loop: CARGRGQWQPQHF. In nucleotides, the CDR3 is TGTGCCAGAGGGAGGGGACAATGGCAGCCCCAGCATTTT.

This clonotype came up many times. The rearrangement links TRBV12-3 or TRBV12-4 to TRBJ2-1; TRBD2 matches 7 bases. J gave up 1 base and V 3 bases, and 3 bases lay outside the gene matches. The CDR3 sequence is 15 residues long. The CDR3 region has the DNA TGTGCCAGCAGTTTGTTCGGGGGGTCCTACAATGAGCAGTTCTTC. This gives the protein CASSLFGGSYNEQFF.

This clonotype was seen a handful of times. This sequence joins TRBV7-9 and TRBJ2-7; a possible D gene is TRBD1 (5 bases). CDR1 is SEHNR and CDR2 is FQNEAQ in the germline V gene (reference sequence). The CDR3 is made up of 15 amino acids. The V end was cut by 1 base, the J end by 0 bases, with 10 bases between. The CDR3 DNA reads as TGTGCCAGCAGCTTAGTTTATCAGGGCTCCTACGAGCAGTACTTC. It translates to CASSLVYQGSYEQYF. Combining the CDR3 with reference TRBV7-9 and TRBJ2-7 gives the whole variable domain DTGVSQNPRHKITKRGQNVTFRCDPISEHNRLYWYRQTLGQGPEFLTYFQNEAQLEKSRLLSDRFSAERPKGSFSTLEIQRTEQGDSAMYLCASSLVYQGSYEQYFGPGTRLTVT.

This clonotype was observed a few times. In DNA, the CDR3 is TGTGCCAGCAGTTTAGCGCCACGGAGCTCCTACAATGAGCAGTTCTTC. This encodes CASSLAPRSSYNEQFF. The V gene is TRBV12-3 or TRBV12-4, the J gene TRBJ2-1; D uncertain. Trimming shortened V by 0 bases and J by 0 bases, and 9 bases separated the two germline ends. The CDR3 spans 16 residues.

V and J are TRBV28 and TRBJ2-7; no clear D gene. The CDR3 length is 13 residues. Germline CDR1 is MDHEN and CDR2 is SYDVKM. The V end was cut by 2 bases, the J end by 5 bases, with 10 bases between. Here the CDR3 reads CASSLELVHEQYV. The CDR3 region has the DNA TGTGCCAGCAGTTTAGAGCTGGTCCACGAGCAGTACGTC.

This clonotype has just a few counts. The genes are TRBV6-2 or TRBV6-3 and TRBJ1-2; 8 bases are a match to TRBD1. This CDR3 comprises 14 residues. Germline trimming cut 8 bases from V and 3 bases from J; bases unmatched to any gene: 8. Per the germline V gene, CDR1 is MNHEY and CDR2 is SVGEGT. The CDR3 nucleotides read TGTGCCAGCTTCTCCCCGGACAGGGACTATGGCTACACCTTC. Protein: CASFSPDRDYGYTF.

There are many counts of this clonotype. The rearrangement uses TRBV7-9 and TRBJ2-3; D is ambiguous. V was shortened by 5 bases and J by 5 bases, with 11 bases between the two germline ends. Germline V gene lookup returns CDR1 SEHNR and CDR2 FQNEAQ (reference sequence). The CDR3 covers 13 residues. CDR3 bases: TGTGCCAGCAGCCGTTTCGGTGTAGATACGCAGTATTTT. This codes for CASSRFGVDTQYF. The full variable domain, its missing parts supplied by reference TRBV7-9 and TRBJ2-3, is DTGVSQNPRHKITKRGQNVTFRCDPISEHNRLYWYRQTLGQGPEFLTYFQNEAQLEKSRLLSDRFSAERPKGSFSTLEIQRTEQGDSAMYLCASSRFGVDTQYFGPGTRLTVL.

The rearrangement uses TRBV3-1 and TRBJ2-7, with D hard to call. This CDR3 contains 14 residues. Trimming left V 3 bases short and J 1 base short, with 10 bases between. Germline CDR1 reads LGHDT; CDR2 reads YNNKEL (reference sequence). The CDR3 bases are TGTGCCAGCAGCCATACTTACAAGTCCTACGAGCAGTACTTC. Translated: CASSHTYKSYEQYF.

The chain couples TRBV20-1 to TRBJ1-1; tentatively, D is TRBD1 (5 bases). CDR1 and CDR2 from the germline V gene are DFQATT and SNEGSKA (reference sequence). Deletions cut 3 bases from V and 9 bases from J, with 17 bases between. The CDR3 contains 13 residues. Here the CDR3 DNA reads TGCAGTGCTAGCAGGGCGGGACGGACCCAAGCTTTCTTT. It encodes CSASRAGRTQAFF.

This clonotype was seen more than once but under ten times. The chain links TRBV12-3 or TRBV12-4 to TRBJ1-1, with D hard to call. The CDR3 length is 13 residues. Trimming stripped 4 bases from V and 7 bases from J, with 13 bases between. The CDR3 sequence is CASSSRQSFEAFF. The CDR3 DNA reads TGTGCCAGCAGTTCGAGGCAGTCCTTTGAAGCTTTCTTT.

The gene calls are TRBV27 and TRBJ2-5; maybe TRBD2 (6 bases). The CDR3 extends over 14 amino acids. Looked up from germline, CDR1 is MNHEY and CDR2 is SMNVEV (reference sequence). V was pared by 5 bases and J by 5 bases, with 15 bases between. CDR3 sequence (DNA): TGTGCCAGCAGTAAAGAGACTAGTGGGGAGACCCAGTACTTC. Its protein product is CASSKETSGETQYF.

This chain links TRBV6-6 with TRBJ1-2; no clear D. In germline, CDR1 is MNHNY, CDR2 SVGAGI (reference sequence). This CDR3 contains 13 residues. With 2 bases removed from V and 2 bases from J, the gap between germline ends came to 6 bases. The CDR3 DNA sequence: TGTGCCAGCAGTTACAGCGCCAACTATGGCTACACCTTC. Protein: CASSYSANYGYTF.

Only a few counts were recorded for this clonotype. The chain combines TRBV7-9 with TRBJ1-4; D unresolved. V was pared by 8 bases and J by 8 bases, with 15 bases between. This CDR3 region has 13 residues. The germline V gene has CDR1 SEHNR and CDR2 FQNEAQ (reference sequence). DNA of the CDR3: TGTGCCAGCGGACCGAGGACGGCGGAAAAACTGTTTTTT. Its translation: CASGPRTAEKLFF. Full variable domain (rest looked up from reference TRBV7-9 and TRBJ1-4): DTGVSQNPRHKITKRGQNVTFRCDPISEHNRLYWYRQTLGQGPEFLTYFQNEAQLEKSRLLSDRFSAERPKGSFSTLEIQRTEQGDSAMYLCASGPRTAEKLFFGSGTQLSVL.

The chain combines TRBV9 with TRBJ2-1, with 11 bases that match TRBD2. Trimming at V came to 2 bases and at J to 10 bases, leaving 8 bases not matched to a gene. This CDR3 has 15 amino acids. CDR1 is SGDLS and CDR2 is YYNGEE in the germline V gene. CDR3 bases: TGTGCCAGCAGCGTCGATAGCGGGGGGGCCGGGGAGCAGTTCTTC. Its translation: CASSVDSGGAGEQFF.

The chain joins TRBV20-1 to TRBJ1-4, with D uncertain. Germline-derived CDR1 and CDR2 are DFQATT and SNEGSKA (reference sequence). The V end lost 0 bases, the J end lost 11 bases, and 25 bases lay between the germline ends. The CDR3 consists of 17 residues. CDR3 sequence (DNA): TGCAGTGCTAGAGATTTGGCCAGGTCGGTCCCTTCTGAGAAACTGTTTTTT. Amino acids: CSARDLARSVPSEKLFF.